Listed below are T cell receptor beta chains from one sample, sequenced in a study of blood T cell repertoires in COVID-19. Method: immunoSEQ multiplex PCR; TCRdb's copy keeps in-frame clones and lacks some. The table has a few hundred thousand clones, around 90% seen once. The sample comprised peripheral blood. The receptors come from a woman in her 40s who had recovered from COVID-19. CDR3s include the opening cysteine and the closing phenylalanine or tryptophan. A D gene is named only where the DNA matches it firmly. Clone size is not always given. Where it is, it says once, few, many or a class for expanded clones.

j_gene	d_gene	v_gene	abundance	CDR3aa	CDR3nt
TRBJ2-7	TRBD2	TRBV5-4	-	CASSAGVSYEQYF	TGTGCCAGCAGCGCGGGGGTTTCCTACGAGCAGTACTTC
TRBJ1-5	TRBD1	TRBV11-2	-	CASSSGTGIQPQHF	TGTGCCAGCAGCTCAGGGACAGGTATACAGCCCCAGCATTTT
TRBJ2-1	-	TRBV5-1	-	CASSLYRVTNEQFF	TGCGCCAGCAGCTTGTATCGGGTTACAAATGAGCAGTTCTTC
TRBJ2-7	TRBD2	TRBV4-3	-	CASSQWVTSGTYEQYF	TGCGCCAGCAGCCAATGGGTGACTAGCGGAACATACGAGCAGTACTTC
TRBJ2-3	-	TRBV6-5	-	CASSPARGTDTQYF	TGTGCCAGCAGTCCGGCGAGGGGGACAGATACGCAGTATTTT
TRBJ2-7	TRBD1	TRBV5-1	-	CASSTGQGGRQYF	TGCGCCAGCAGCACGGGACAGGGGGGCCGGCAGTACTTC
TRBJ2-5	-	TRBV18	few	CASSRRVETQYF	TGTGCCAGCTCACGGAGGGTGGAGACCCAGTACTTC
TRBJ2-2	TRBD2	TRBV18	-	CASSPGGGASGRRWGTGELFF	TGTGCCAGCTCACCAGGGGGCGGGGCTAGCGGGAGACGGTGGGGCACCGGGGAGCTGTTTTTT
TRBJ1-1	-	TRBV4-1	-	CASSQMTGNTEAFF	TGCGCCAGCAGCCAAATGACAGGGAACACTGAAGCTTTCTTT
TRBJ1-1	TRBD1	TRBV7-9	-	CASSAPGQGLNTEAFF	TGTGCCAGCAGCGCCCCGGGACAGGGATTGAACACTGAAGCTTTCTTT
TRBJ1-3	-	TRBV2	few	CASRWTVGGNTIYF	TGTGCCAGCAGGTGGACAGTGGGAGGAAACACCATATATTTT
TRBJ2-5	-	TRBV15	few	CATSRQVGGQETQYF	TGTGCCACCAGCCGCCAGGTGGGTGGCCAAGAGACCCAGTACTTC
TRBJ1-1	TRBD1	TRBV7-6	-	CASSLVLTGTNTEAFF	TGTGCCAGCAGCTTAGTTCTGACAGGGACGAACACTGAAGCTTTCTTT
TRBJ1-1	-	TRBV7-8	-	CASRGRNAGGGTEAFF	TGTGCCAGCAGGGGACGAAATGCGGGGGGCGGCACTGAAGCTTTCTTT
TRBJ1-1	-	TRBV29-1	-	CSVARQLSDTEAFF	TGCAGCGTTGCCAGGCAGCTTTCCGACACTGAAGCTTTCTTT
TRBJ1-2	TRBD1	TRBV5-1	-	CASSEQGDYGYTF	TGCGCCAGCAGCGAGCAGGGGGACTATGGCTACACCTTC
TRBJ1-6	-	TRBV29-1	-	CSAREGQNNSPLHF	TGCAGCGCCAGGGAAGGACAGAACAATTCACCCCTCCACTTT
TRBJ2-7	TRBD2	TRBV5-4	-	CASNPGGGGGSYEQYF	TGTGCCAGCAACCCCGGGGGGGGTGGAGGCTCCTACGAGCAGTACTTC
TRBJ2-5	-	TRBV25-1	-	CASSESVAQETQYF	TGTGCCAGCAGTGAATCAGTAGCGCAAGAGACCCAGTACTTC
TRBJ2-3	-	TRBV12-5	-	CASGLVDYLTDTQYF	TGTGCTAGTGGTTTGGTTGACTACCTAACAGATACGCAGTATTTT
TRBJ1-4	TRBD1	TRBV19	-	CASSPGRGRAESEKLFF	TGTGCCAGTTCGCCCGGTAGGGGGCGAGCGGAAAGTGAAAAACTGTTTTTT
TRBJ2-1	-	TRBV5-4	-	CASSLNSAGYNEQFF	TGTGCCAGCAGCCTCAACTCCGCGGGGTACAATGAGCAGTTCTTC
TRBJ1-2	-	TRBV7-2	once	CASSLSGGAGYGYTF	TGTGCCAGCAGCTTATCGGGGGGCGCAGGCTATGGCTACACCTTC
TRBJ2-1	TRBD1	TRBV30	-	CAWSVQGAPSSYNEQFF	TGTGCCTGGAGTGTGCAGGGGGCCCCGAGCTCCTACAATGAGCAGTTCTTC
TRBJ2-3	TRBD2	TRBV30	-	CAWSPLAGVADTQYF	TGTGCCTGGAGTCCCTTAGCGGGAGTGGCAGATACGCAGTATTTT
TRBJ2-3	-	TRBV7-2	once	CASRPDGGRNPDTQYF	TGTGCCAGCAGGCCAGACGGGGGGCGGAATCCAGATACGCAGTATTTT
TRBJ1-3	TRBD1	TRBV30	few	CAWRGSGTGLSGNTIYF	TGTGCCTGGCGGGGGTCTGGGACAGGCCTCTCTGGAAACACCATATATTTT
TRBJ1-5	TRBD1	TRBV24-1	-	CATSDRQGPGQPQHF	TGTGCCACCAGTGATCGACAGGGGCCGGGTCAGCCCCAGCATTTT
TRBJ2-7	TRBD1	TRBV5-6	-	CASSFGTGSYEQYF	TGTGCCAGCAGCTTCGGGACAGGGTCCTACGAGCAGTACTTC
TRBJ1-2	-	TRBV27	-	CASSLGLGGYGYTF	TGTGCCAGCAGTTTAGGCCTGGGGGGGTATGGCTACACCTTC
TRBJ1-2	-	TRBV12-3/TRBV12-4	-	CASSQLYGYTF	TGTGCCAGCAGCCAACTCTATGGCTACACCTTC
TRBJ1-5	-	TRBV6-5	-	CASRRGGGPNQPQHF	TGTGCCAGCAGACGGGGCGGGGGCCCCAATCAGCCCCAGCATTTT
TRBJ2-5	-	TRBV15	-	CATTSGGETQYF	TGTGCCACCACCAGCGGAGGAGAGACCCAGTACTTC
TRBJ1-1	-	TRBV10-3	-	CAIAAGNTEAFF	TGTGCCATCGCCGCGGGGAACACTGAAGCTTTCTTT